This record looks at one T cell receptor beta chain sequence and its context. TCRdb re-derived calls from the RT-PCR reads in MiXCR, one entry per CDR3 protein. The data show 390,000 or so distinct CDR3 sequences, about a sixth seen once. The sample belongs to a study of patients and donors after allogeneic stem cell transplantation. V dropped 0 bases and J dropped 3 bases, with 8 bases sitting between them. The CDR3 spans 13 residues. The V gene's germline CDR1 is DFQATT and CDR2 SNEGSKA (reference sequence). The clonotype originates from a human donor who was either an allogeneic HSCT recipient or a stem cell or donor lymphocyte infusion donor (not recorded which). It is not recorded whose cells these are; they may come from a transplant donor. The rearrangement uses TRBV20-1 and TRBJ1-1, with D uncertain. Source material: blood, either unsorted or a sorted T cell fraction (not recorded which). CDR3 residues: CSARDEPYTEAFF. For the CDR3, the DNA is TGCAGTGCTAGAGATGAGCCATACACTGAAGCTTTCTTT.